Below, 8 T cell receptor beta chains from the same sample are listed, as sequenced in a study of shared clonotypes between healthy human individuals. TCRdb's table, derived via immunoSEQ multiplex PCR, lists solely in-frame clones and lacks some. The table lists some 320,000 clones, roughly 84% of them singletons. Source material: memory CD8+ T cells sorted from blood. As to subset: CD45RO+ cells pooled with CCR7-negative TemRA cells. The source of these receptors is a man younger than 35 in good health.

This rearrangement joins TRBV9 to TRBJ1-3; no firm D call. Trimming took off 4 bases at V and 0 bases at J, with 8 bases between the two ends. The CDR3 is made up of 14 amino acids. Germline V CDR1 and CDR2: SGDLS, YYNGEE. The CDR3 here is CASSTGSSGNTIYF. DNA of the CDR3: TGTGCCAGCAGCACGGGAAGCTCTGGAAACACCATATATTTT.

This clone came up many times. Other DNA sequences in the sample encode the same CDR3. The gene calls are TRBV4-1 and TRBJ1-3; no clear D gene. V was pared by 1 base and J by 3 bases, with 10 bases between. Germline V CDR1 and CDR2: MGHRA, YSYEKL. The CDR3 sequence is 15 residues long. This CDR3 reads CASSQGPGNGNTIYF. Written as DNA, the CDR3 is TGCGCCAGCAGCCAAGGGCCGGGGAATGGAAACACCATATATTTT.

This clone showed up just a few times. The chain links TRBV5-4 to TRBJ2-3; D might be TRBD1 (7 bases). The CDR3 is made up of 15 amino acids. Per the germline V gene, CDR1 is SGHNT and CDR2 is YYREEE (reference sequence). Trimming took 4 bases from V and 3 from J, leaving 15 bases between them. The CDR3 sequence is CASSPQGGGTDTQYF. Written as DNA, the CDR3 is TGTGCCAGCAGCCCCCAGGGGGGCGGGACAGATACGCAGTATTTT.

This chain uses TRBV10-3 with TRBJ1-1; the D is unclear. The V end lost 7 bases, the J end lost 0 bases, and 9 bases lay between the germline ends. Germline-derived CDR1 and CDR2 are ENHRY and SYGVKD. The CDR3 runs 13 residues. The CDR3 loop reads CAITPELNTEAFF. Written as DNA, the CDR3 is TGTGCCATCACTCCCGAACTGAACACTGAAGCTTTCTTT.

Points on this clone: Compared with germline, one end of the junction differs, possibly owing to a read error. V and J are TRBV6-6 and TRBJ1-1, with TRBD1 matching over 8 bases. The germline CDR1 and CDR2 sequences are MNHNY and SVGAGI (reference sequence). CDR3 length equals 16 residues. Here the CDR3 DNA reads TGTGCCAGCAGCTACTGGACAGGGAGGGAGAACACTGAAGCTTTCTTT. This gives the protein CASSYWTGRENTEAFF.

In the case of this clone: Other DNA sequences of this sample code for an identical CDR3. The chain uses TRBV4-3 and TRBJ2-3, with 7 bases lining up with TRBD1. CDR1 LGHNA and CDR2 YSLEER come from the germline V gene. The CDR3 is 15 amino acids. With 1 base clipped from V and 2 bases from J, the junction kept 3 bases outside the gene matches. CDR3 nucleotides: TGCGCCAGCAGCCAAGGGACAGGAGACACAGATACGCAGTATTTT. This codes for CASSQGTGDTDTQYF.

The table lists this clone with a few counts. The CDR3 nucleotides are TGTGCCAGCAACAACAGGGGCGAAATCTCCTACGAGCAGTACTTC. Amino acid sequence: CASNNRGEISYEQYF. V and J are TRBV28 and TRBJ2-7; TRBD1 matches at 7 bases. This CDR3 comprises 15 residues. The ends lost 7 bases at V and 0 bases at J; junction bases unmatched: 9. Germline assignment: CDR1 MDHEN and CDR2 SYDVKM.

V gene TRBV4-1 combines with J gene TRBJ1-2; TRBD1 aligns across 7 bases. The CDR3 has 19 amino acids. CDR1 is MGHRA, CDR2 YSYEKL, per germline. With 3 bases clipped from V and 0 bases from J, the junction kept 16 bases outside the gene matches. The CDR3 here is CASSHHRGQALWPNYGYTF. Written as DNA, the CDR3 is TGCGCCAGCAGCCATCATCGAGGACAGGCTCTATGGCCTAACTATGGCTACACCTTC.